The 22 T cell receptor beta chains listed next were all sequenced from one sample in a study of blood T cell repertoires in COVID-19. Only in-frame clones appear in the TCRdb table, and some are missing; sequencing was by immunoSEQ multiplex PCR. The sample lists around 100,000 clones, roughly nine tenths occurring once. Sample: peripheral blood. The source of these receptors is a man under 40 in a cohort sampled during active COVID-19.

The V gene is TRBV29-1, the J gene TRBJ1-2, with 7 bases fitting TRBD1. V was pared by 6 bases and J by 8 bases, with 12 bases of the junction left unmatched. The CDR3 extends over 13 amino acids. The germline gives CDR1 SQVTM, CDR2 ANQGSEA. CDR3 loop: CSVANRGSGGYTF. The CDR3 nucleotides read TGCAGCGTGGCCAACAGGGGCTCGGGGGGCTACACCTTC.

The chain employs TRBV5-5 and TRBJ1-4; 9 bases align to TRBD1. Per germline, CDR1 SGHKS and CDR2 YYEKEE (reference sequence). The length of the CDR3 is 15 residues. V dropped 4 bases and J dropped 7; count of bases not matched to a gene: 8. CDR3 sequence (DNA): TGTGCCAGCAGCCTCGGACAGGGGAAAGGTGAAAAACTGTTTTTT. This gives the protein CASSLGQGKGEKLFF.

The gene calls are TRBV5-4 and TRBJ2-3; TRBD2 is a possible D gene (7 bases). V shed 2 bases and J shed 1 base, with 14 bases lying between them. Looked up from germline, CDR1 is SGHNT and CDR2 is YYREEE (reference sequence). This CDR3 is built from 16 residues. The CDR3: CASSFSRGAGTDTQYF. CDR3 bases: TGTGCCAGCAGCTTTTCTCGGGGGGCGGGCACAGATACGCAGTATTTT.

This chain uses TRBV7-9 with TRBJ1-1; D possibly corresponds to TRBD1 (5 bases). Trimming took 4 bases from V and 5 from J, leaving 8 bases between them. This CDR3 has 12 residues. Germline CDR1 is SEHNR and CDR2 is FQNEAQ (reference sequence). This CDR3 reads CASSWGGTEAFF. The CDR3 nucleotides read TGTGCCAGCAGCTGGGGGGGGACTGAAGCTTTCTTT.

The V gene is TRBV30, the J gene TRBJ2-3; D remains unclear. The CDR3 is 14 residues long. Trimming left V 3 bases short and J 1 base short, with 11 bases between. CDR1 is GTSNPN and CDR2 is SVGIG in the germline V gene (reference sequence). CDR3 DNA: TGTGCCTGGAGCTCTGTGGGCGGCACAGATACGCAGTATTTT. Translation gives CAWSSVGGTDTQYF.

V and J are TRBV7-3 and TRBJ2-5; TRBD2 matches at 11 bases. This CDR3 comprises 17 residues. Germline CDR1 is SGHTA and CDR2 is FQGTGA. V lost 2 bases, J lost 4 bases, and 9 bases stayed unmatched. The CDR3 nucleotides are TGTGCCAGCAGCTTAGGTCTAGCGGGGGGTCAGGGAGAGACCCAGTACTTC. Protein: CASSLGLAGGQGETQYF.

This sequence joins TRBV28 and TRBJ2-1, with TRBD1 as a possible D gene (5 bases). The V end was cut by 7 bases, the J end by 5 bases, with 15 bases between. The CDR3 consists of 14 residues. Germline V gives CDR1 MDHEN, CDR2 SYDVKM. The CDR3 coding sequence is TGTGCCAGCAAAACCCCAACGACAGACAATGAGCAGTTCTTC. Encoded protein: CASKTPTTDNEQFF.

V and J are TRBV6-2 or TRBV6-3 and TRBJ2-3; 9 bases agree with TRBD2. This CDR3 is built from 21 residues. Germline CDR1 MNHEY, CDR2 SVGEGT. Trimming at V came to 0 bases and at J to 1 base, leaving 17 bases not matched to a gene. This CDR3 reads CASSYSPPGAGGFFRTDTQYF. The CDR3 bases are TGTGCCAGCAGTTACTCCCCCCCGGGAGCGGGGGGCTTTTTCCGCACAGATACGCAGTATTTT.

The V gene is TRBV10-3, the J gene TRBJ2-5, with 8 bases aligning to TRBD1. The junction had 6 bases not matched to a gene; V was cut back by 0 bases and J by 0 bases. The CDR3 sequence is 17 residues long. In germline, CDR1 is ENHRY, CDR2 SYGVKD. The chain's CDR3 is CAISESLQGADQETQYF. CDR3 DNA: TGTGCCATCAGTGAGTCGCTGCAGGGGGCAGACCAAGAGACCCAGTACTTC.

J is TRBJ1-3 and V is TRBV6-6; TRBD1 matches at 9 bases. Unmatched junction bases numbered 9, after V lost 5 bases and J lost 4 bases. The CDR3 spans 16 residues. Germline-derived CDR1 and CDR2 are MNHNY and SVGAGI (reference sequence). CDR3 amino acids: CASSTSGTGSGNTIYF. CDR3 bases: TGTGCCAGCAGTACTTCCGGGACAGGGAGCGGAAACACCATATATTTT.

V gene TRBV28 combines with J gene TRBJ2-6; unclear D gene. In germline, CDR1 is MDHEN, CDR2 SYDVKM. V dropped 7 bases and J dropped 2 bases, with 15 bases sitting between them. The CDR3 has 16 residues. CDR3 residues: CASNPHGGTGANVLTF. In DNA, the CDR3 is TGTGCCAGCAACCCCCACGGCGGAACTGGGGCCAACGTCCTGACTTTC. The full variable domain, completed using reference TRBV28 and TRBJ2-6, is DVKVTQSSRYLVKRTGEKVFLECVQDMDHENMFWYRQDPGLGLRLIYFSYDVKMKEKGDIPEGYSVSREKKERFSLILESASTNQTSMYLCASNPHGGTGANVLTFGAGSRLTVL.

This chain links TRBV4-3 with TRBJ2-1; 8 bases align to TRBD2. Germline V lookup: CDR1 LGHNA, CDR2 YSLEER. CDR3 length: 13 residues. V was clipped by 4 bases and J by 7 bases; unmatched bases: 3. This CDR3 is CASSLREGNEQFF. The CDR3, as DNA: TGCGCCAGCAGCCTCCGGGAGGGGAATGAGCAGTTCTTC.

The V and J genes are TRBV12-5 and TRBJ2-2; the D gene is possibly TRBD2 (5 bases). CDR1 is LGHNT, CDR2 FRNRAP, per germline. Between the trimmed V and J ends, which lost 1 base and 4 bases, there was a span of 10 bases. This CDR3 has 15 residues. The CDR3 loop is CASGLGLAGTGELFF. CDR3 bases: TGTGCTAGTGGTTTGGGCCTAGCTGGCACCGGGGAGCTGTTTTTT.

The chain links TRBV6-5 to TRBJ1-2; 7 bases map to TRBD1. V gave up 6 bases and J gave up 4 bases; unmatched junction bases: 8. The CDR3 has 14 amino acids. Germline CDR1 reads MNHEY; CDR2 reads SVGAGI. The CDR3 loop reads CASSLNRGPYGYTF. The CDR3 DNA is TGTGCCAGCAGCCTGAACAGGGGCCCCTATGGCTACACCTTC.

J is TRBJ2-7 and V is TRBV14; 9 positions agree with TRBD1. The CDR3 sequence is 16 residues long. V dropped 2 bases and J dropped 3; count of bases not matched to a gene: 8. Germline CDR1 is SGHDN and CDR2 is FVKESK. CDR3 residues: CASSQPGQGRGYEQYF. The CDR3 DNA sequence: TGTGCCAGCAGCCAACCCGGACAGGGGAGGGGCTACGAGCAGTACTTC.

The CDR3 reads CASGGLADLTDTQYF. The CDR3 bases are TGTGCTAGTGGTGGGCTAGCGGATCTCACAGATACGCAGTATTTT. The rearrangement links TRBV12-5 to TRBJ2-3; 7 bases line up with TRBD2. The CDR3 contains 15 residues. The germline V gene encodes CDR1 LGHNT and CDR2 FRNRAP. The junction had 7 bases not matched to a gene; V was cut back by 5 bases and J by 2 bases. The whole variable domain, filled in from reference TRBV12-5 and TRBJ2-3, reads DARVTQTPRHKVTEMGQEVTMRCQPILGHNTVFWYRQTMMQGLELLAYFRNRAPLDDSGMPKDRFSAEMPDATLATLKIQPSEPRDSAVYFCASGGLADLTDTQYFGPGTRLTVL.

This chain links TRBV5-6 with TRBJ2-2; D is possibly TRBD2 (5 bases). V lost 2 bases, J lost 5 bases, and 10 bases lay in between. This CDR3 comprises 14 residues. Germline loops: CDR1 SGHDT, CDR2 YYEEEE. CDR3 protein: CASSFGRETGELFF. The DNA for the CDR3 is TGTGCCAGCAGCTTCGGCCGGGAAACCGGGGAGCTGTTTTTT.

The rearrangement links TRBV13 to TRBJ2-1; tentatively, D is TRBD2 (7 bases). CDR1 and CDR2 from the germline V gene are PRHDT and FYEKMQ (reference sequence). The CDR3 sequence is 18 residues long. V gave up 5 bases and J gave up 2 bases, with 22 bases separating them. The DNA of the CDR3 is TGTGCCAGCAGCCACCTAAGGGGGTCGGGGGGCCCCTACAATGAGCAGTTCTTC. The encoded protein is CASSHLRGSGGPYNEQFF. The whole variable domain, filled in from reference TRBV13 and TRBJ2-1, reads AAGVIQSPRHLIKEKRETATLKCYPIPRHDTVYWYQQGPGQDPQFLISFYEKMQSDKGSIPDRFSAQQFSDYHSELNMSSLELGDSALYFCASSHLRGSGGPYNEQFFGPGTRLTVL.

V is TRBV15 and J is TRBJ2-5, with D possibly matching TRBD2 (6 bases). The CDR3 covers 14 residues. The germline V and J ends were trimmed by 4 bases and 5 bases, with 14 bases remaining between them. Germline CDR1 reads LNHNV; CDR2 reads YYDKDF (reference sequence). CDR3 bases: TGTGCCACCAGCATGGCGGGACCCGGGGAGACCCAGTACTTC. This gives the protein CATSMAGPGETQYF. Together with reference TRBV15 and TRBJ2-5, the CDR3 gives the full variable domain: DAMVIQNPRYQVTQFGKPVTLSCSQTLNHNVMYWYQQKSSQAPKLLFHYYDKDFNNEADTPDNFQSRRPNTSFCFLDIRSPGLGDTAMYLCATSMAGPGETQYFGPGTRLLVL.

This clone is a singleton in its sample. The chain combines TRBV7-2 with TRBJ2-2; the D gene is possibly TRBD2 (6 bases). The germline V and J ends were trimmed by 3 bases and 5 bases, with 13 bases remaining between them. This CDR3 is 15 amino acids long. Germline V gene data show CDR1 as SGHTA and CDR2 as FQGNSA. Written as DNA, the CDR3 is TGTGCCAGCAGCTTCCATTCGACTAGTACCGGGGAGCTGTTTTTT. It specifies CASSFHSTSTGELFF.

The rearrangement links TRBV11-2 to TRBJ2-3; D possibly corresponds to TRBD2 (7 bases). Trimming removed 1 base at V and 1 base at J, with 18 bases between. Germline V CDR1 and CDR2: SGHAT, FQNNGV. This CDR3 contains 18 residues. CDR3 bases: TGTGCCAGCAGCTTAGTCTCGGGGGCGGGGGCGCGCACAGATACGCAGTATTTT. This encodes CASSLVSGAGARTDTQYF.

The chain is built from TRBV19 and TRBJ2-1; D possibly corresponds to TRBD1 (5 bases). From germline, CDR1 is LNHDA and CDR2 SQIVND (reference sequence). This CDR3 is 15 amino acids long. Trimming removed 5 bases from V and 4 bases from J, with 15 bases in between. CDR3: CASSLDRDLYNEQFF. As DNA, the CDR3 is TGTGCCAGTAGTCTCGACAGAGACCTTTACAATGAGCAGTTCTTC. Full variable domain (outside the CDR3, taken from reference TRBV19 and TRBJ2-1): DGGITQSPKYLFRKEGQNVTLSCEQNLNHDAMYWYRQDPGQGLRLIYYSQIVNDFQKGDIAEGYSVSREKKESFPLTVTSAQKNPTAFYLCASSLDRDLYNEQFFGPGTRLTVL.